This TCR beta chain was identified during a study of beta chain features in type 1 diabetes (dated by TCRdb to the late 2010s). As for the study more broadly: No differences in mean age, gender distribution, total cell number or subset yield were found between patients and healthy donors. Regulatory and stem cell-like memory subsets were obtained from only 8 patients and about eight healthy donors, while naive and central memory subsets were obtained from all 30 or so donors. Across all samples, around 100 million sorted cells were examined, and cell number per subset correlated strongly with RNA yield. The study compared TCRB repertoires of sorted circulating CD4+ T cell subsets between recently diagnosed type 1 diabetes patients and matched healthy donors. Results the study describes overall, beyond this receptor: Because small numbers of individuals were included in the HLA sub-analyses, any influence of HLA type on TCRB rearrangement was left unresolved. Type 1 diabetes patients showed a moderate but significant shortening of TCRB CDR3 length in all four CD4+ subsets. Fewer insertions and more nucleotide deletions at VDJ recombination sites were observed in patients with type 1 diabetes, implying thymic rearrangement abnormalities. PCR may preferentially amplify shorter templates, but because patient and control samples were amplified and corrected together, any resulting skew would affect both groups equally. The naive, central memory and regulatory TCRB repertoires appeared to resemble one another more closely among patients than among healthy donors. Because cDNA was sequenced instead of genomic DNA, highly expressing activated cells could be over-represented, though the groups showed no difference in activation or CD3 levels.

Many counts were recorded for this clone. Its antigen is currently not known. No base quality information exists; no much larger clone differs at one position. The entire amount of isolated RNA was reverse transcribed using the High Capacity cDNA Reverse Transcription Kit, so the sequenced TCRB transcripts were expressed ones. Deep immunoSEQ sequencing was performed on naive, central memory and regulatory T cell samples, with an average of approximately 4 million total reads per sample. Sorted cells were lysed in RLT buffer and RNA was extracted with DNase-treated RNeasy Micro or Mini kits, depending on cell number. Each cell subset was processed on its own to prevent cross-contamination, while patient and healthy donor samples were processed together. The immunoSEQ multiplex PCR was used to amplify TCRB sequences from cDNA, yielding 87-bp fragments that span the CDR3 region. Sequencing of the amplicons was performed on the Illumina HiSeq platform. Regarding the original processing steps: Synthetic template baselines were used to correct PCR bias computationally, reads within Hamming distance 2 were collapsed together, and singletons that could not be merged were discarded. Reads were aligned to IMGT to assign V, D and J genes, CDR3 length, and insertions or deletions at six rearrangement sites. Within each subset, clonotype counts were normalized to the number of sorted cells before true diversity and Gini coefficients were calculated with the tcR R package. The overlap coefficient, calculated on TCRB nucleotide sequences, was used to measure repertoire sharing. Drawn from immuneACCESS, this table holds only the in-frame rearrangements with V and J called that TCRdb kept. Clones are partly lost; checked studies trace under half to an unresolved V gene and leave the rest unexplained. V and J calls and clone size come straight from that table; D and trimming were deduced from the DNA. In this sample the table shows 300,000 or so clones, about a tenth of which occur a single time. Clones ranked in the top ten supply roughly 0.99% of the sample.

A single peripheral blood draw of around 120 mL on average was collected from each donor into heparinised tubes. A BD FACSAria II was used to sort naive, central memory, regulatory and stem cell-like memory CD4+ T cells with a panel that included CD45RO, CCR7, CD25, CD127, CD95 and CD27. All sorted populations exceeded 98% purity. PBMCs were isolated right away by Lymphoprep density gradient centrifugation and were stained directly, without culture. So that batch effects would be minimized, each experiment stained and sorted samples in pairs, pairing one healthy donor with one patient. Cut back by 0 bases and 11 bases, the V and J ends lie 13 bases apart. The CDR3 starts with the cysteine, ends with the phenylalanine, and has 14 residues. The entry retains the CDR3 DNA only, 42 bases that are in frame from base 1. Taken from the germline V gene, the CDR1 and CDR2 loops are SGHDN and FVKESK.

The chain uses TRBV14 and TRBJ1-4, with the identity of the D gene unclear. The receptor was derived from a man aged 30 to 39 with type 1 diabetes. The sample taken for sequencing was central memory CD4+ T cells from blood. In nucleotide form, the sequence is TGTGCCAGCAGCCAAGATCTACTTCGGAATAAACTGTTTTTT. It translates to CASSQDLLRNKLFF.